The TCR beta chain described here comes from a study of shared clonotypes between healthy human individuals (dated by TCRdb to 2020 to 2021). In terms of the full investigation: The cohort included three men and a couple of women between 18 and 49 years of age. Libraries were prepared and TCR repertoires were sequenced by different laboratories using diverse techniques, in order to increase sequencing depth and limit assay-specific biases. The study deeply sequenced blood TCR repertoires of five healthy adults to estimate repertoire size and the extent of clonotype sharing between individuals. Between about 0.85 and 8.9 billion PBMCs per donor were obtained by leukapheresis. For each donor, CD4 naive and CD4 memory were each given three plates, CD8 naive was given two plates, and CD8 memory was given one plate.

Remarks on this clone: No cognate antigen has been identified for it. No base quality values were provided; no much bigger clone lies one nucleotide off.

The investigation overall reported the following: Because the study included a small number of donors, the genetic and exposure-history diversity represented was limited. When a handful of donors were compared, the shared fraction of clonotypes was about 5% for naive CD4, roughly 3.4% for naive CD8, 2% to 2.5% for memory CD4, and less than 0.45% for memory CD8. Based on pairwise subsampling, the degree of clonotype sharing among donors was expected to be affected by sequencing depth. Sampling was restricted to blood, and TCR repertoires in tissue are likely to differ from TCR repertoires in blood. Even with the large sequencing depth, rarefaction of the sorted-subset datasets indicated that sequencing was incomplete. Clonotypes shared by all four sorted-subset donors showed higher generation probabilities than non-shared clonotypes. Naive subsets generally had larger estimated clonotype richness than memory subsets did.

Inclusive of the bounding cysteine and phenylalanine, the CDR3 is 14 residues long. Only CDR3 DNA remains: 42 bases, in frame from the first base. V is shortened by 4 bases, J by 4 bases, and the region joining them spans 8 bases. From the germline V gene, CDR1 is MGHRA and CDR2 is YSYEKL. Using the deep immunoSEQ assay, TCR CDR3 regions were amplified from genomic DNA by multiplex PCR. Genomic DNA extracted from each cell subset was distributed evenly over all wells of several immunoSEQ 96-well plates, and each plate served as one replicate. For sorted subsets, 200 ng of genomic DNA, equivalent to 25,000 to 30,000 T cell genomes, went into each replicate PCR. Purified libraries were measured with a Qubit 3.0 fluorometer, size-checked on a Bioanalyzer 2100, and measured again with the KAPA Library Quantification kit. Every immunoSEQ 96-well plate was sequenced on a separate single-read 150-cycle Illumina NextSeq 550 flow cell. On the authors' methods: The immunoSEQ output contained only junctional sequences without quality scores, so filtering could not match that applied to full-length reads. To assign V/J genes and CDR3, sequences were annotated against IMGT germline references using PyIR, a Python wrapper for IgBLAST v1.9. Reads were filtered out if the reads had weak V/J assignments (E-value above 1e-6), no CDR3, stop codons, out-of-frame junctions, or ambiguous translated residues. V3J clonotypes were defined as sequences sharing an identical inferred V gene, J gene, and CDR3 amino acid sequence. Percentage overlap between repertoires was calculated by dividing the number of shared unique clonotypes by the size of the smaller repertoire. Richness of each repertoire was evaluated using RTK rarefaction, the Chao1 estimator, and Recon v2.1 estimates of unobserved clonotypes. OLGA was used to compute generation probabilities for all TCRbeta clonotypes that the gDNA method yielded from a few donors. TCRdb limited this immuneACCESS table to in-frame rearrangements with V and J called. A share of clones is missing; checked studies link under half to unresolved V genes, and the rest is unexplained. V and J calls and clone size are those listed in that table; D and trimming were worked out from the DNA. In this sample the table shows some 650,000 clones, more than 95% of which occur a single time. The ten largest clones capture roughly 0.05% of the sample.

Healthy HIV-negative adults with no recently reported acute infections or vaccinations were included as donors. Every donor was a Caucasian adult living in Nashville, Tennessee, USA. CD4+ T cells were enriched by magnetic negative selection, after which naive cells were positively selected on CD45RA and the negative fraction was taken as the memory subset. Blood was collected by leukapheresis, and PBMCs were isolated by Ficoll-Histopaque density gradient centrifugation and then cryopreserved in liquid nitrogen vapor phase. Analytical flow cytometry was used to check the purity and quantity of every magnetically sorted T cell population. Each sorted fraction had its genomic DNA isolated and then quantified by UV absorbance on a Nanodrop 2000c.

The V and J genes are TRBV4-1 and TRBJ1-6; TRBD1 is possibly the D segment (5 matching bases). Sequencing used naive CD4+ T cells sorted from blood. Per the publication, the cell subset or site label means: CD45RA+ positively selected. The clonotype comes from a woman aged 30 to 39 in good health. The bases read TGCGCCAGCAGCCCAGGGATATATAATTCACCCCTCCACTTT. Protein translation: CASSPGIYNSPLHF.